Following are 15 T cell receptor beta chains from one sample sequenced in a study of T-cell reconstitution after alpha-beta-depleted transplantation in children listed by TCRdb under 2016. The method behind the library was PCR. Sequencing instrument: Illumina HiSeq 2500. Molecular barcoding was employed in the preparation of TCR libraries, with unique molecular identifiers being used to normalize TCRbeta repertoire quantification. The raw public data were reprocessed by TCRdb itself: fastp quality trimming at Q25, MiXCR clonotype calling, in-frame beta chains only. Rows with one shared CDR3 protein collapse into an entry with the most common genes and DNA. The sample table holds 490,000 or so distinct CDR3 sequences, of which under 15% were seen once. Of the sample, 4.5% to 6% is held by the ten largest clones. The material sequenced was PBMCs from the stem cell graft donor, taken from the stem cell graft. These receptors originate from a human donor who donated a stem cell graft to a child with combined immunodeficiency.

In its sample, this clonotype was seen many times. The genes are TRBV12-3 or TRBV12-4 and TRBJ1-2, with a possible D match to TRBD1 (6 bases). Trimming left V 6 bases short and J 2 bases short, with 10 bases between. The CDR3 is 13 residues long. The CDR3 nucleotides are TGTGCCAGCAGCCGGACAGCGAACTATGGCTACACCTTC. This codes for CASSRTANYGYTF.

The chain couples TRBV7-2 to TRBJ2-7, with 7 bases lining up with TRBD1. The germline V gene encodes CDR1 SGHTA and CDR2 FQGNSA. After removal of 4 bases from V and 0 bases from J, the junction contained 12 bases not matched to a gene. The CDR3 covers 17 residues. The CDR3 DNA is TGTGCCAGCAGCTCAAGGTCTGGGACAGCCCTCTCCTACGAGCAGTACTTC. Translating it yields CASSSRSGTALSYEQYF.

This chain links TRBV11-2 with TRBJ2-1; D gene ambiguous. V was shortened by 2 bases and J by 5 bases, with 10 bases between the two germline ends. Germline V gene sequence: CDR1 SGHAT, CDR2 FQNNGV. This CDR3 has 14 amino acids. The CDR3: CASSLLRSHNEQFF. The CDR3 DNA sequence: TGTGCCAGCAGCTTATTAAGGAGTCACAATGAGCAGTTCTTC. Together with reference TRBV11-2 and TRBJ2-1, the CDR3 gives the full variable domain: EAGVAQSPRYKIIEKRQSVAFWCNPISGHATLYWYQQILGQGPKLLIQFQNNGVVDDSQLPKDRFSAERLKGVDSTLKIQPAKLEDSAVYLCASSLLRSHNEQFFGPGTRLTVL.

This clonotype was counted at least ten times. The V and J genes are TRBV29-1 and TRBJ1-1; 9 bases line up with TRBD1. Looked up from germline, CDR1 is SQVTM and CDR2 is ANQGSEA. The trim removed 7 bases at V and 8 bases at J, leaving 11 bases unmatched. The CDR3 is made up of 13 amino acids. In DNA, the CDR3 is TGCAGCGGGGACAGGGCTGGGACCCGCGAAGCTTTCTTT. Translation: CSGDRAGTREAFF.

In its sample, this clonotype was seen a few times. This chain uses TRBV12-3 or TRBV12-4 with TRBJ2-7, with TRBD2 identical over 12 bases. Trimming removed 5 bases from V and 3 bases from J; junction bases left unmatched: 8. The CDR3 covers 16 residues. CDR3: CASSRGLAGRNYEQYF. CDR3 in DNA: TGTGCCAGCAGTCGCGGACTAGCGGGAAGGAACTACGAGCAGTACTTC.

The chain employs TRBV7-2 and TRBJ2-2; either TRBD1 or TRBD2 may fit D (6 bases each). Per germline, CDR1 SGHTA and CDR2 FQGNSA. V lost 0 bases, J lost 3 bases, and 23 bases lay in between. This CDR3 has 20 amino acids. The CDR3 sequence: CASSLADLPFGGSYTGELFF. The CDR3 coding sequence is TGTGCCAGCAGCTTAGCGGATCTCCCCTTCGGGGGCTCGTACACCGGGGAGCTGTTTTTT.

This sequence joins TRBV19 and TRBJ2-5; 7 nucleotides agree with TRBD1. The CDR3 sequence is 15 residues long. Trimming cost V 6 bases and J 5 bases; bases outside gene matches: 12. In germline, CDR1 is LNHDA, CDR2 SQIVND (reference sequence). The CDR3 DNA reads TGTGCCAGTAGCTTCTTAAGGGGGCTCGGGGAGACCCAGTACTTC. It encodes CASSFLRGLGETQYF. Full variable domain (rest looked up from reference TRBV19 and TRBJ2-5): DGGITQSPKYLFRKEGQNVTLSCEQNLNHDAMYWYRQDPGQGLRLIYYSQIVNDFQKGDIAEGYSVSREKKESFPLTVTSAQKNPTAFYLCASSFLRGLGETQYFGPGTRLLVL.

This chain uses TRBV3-1 with TRBJ2-4; D might be TRBD1 or TRBD2, each matching 5 bases. The germline V and J ends were trimmed by 0 bases and 0 bases, with 12 bases remaining between them. The CDR3 consists of 17 residues. Germline lookup yields CDR1 LGHDT and CDR2 YNNKEL (reference sequence). The CDR3 is CASSQEPGPIAKNIQYF. The CDR3, as DNA: TGTGCCAGCAGCCAAGAACCGGGGCCGATAGCCAAAAACATTCAGTACTTC.

This clonotype was picked up many times. The V and J genes are TRBV7-2 and TRBJ1-1, with D uncertain. Trimming left V 5 bases short and J 9 bases short, with 13 bases between. Germline values: CDR1 SGHTA, CDR2 FQGNSA. The CDR3 is 12 amino acids. DNA for the CDR3: TGTGCCAGCAGCCAACAAGGCATAAAAGCTTTCTTT. Translation gives CASSQQGIKAFF.

This clonotype was recorded a few times. This chain uses TRBV20-1 with TRBJ2-1; 9 bases line up with TRBD1. Per germline, CDR1 DFQATT and CDR2 SNEGSKA (reference sequence). Germline trimming cut 0 bases from V and 6 bases from J; bases unmatched to any gene: 3. The CDR3 is 14 amino acids. The CDR3 bases are TGCAGTGCTAGAGACGCACAGGGGGCCAATGAGCAGTTCTTC. As protein: CSARDAQGANEQFF.

The chain has TRBV6-5 and TRBJ2-2, with D hard to call. Germline CDR1 is MNHEY and CDR2 is SVGAGI. The CDR3 runs to 19 residues. V was shortened by 0 bases and J by 2 bases, with 19 bases between the two germline ends. CDR3 region: CASSYSLFTASKNTGELFF. For the CDR3, the DNA is TGTGCCAGCAGTTACTCGTTGTTCACAGCTTCAAAAAACACCGGGGAGCTGTTTTTT.

The J gene is TRBJ2-1, the V gene TRBV27; D gene ambiguous. CDR3 length equals 13 residues. The V gene's germline CDR1 is MNHEY and CDR2 SMNVEV (reference sequence). V lost 6 bases, J lost 7 bases, and 13 bases lay in between. In nucleotides, the CDR3 is TGTGCCAGCAGACCCGTCCGGAAGAATGAGCAGTTCTTC. This translates into CASRPVRKNEQFF.

The chain combines TRBV12-3 or TRBV12-4 with TRBJ2-1; D call uncertain. The CDR3 is 12 residues long. Trimming stripped 5 bases from V and 8 bases from J, with 10 bases between. The CDR3 DNA is TGTGCCAGCAGTCCGGGTCTCTATGAGCAGTTCTTC. Its protein is CASSPGLYEQFF.

This chain uses TRBV3-1 with TRBJ2-7, with TRBD1 matching over 8 bases. Germline CDR1 is LGHDT and CDR2 is YNNKEL (reference sequence). The CDR3 length is 14 residues. The V and J ends lost 5 bases and 3 bases, in that order; junction bases with no gene match: 6. For the CDR3, the DNA is TGTGCCAGCAGCTACCAGGGGGCTGGCTACGAGCAGTACTTC. As protein: CASSYQGAGYEQYF.

The V call is TRBV6-2 or TRBV6-3, the J call TRBJ2-1; perhaps TRBD1 as D (6 bases). This CDR3 has 13 amino acids. Trimming shortened V by 2 bases and J by 8 bases, and 10 bases separated the two germline ends. Per germline, CDR1 MNHEY and CDR2 SVGEGT. This chain's CDR3 is CASSYNRADEQFF. The DNA of the CDR3 is TGTGCCAGCAGTTACAACAGGGCGGATGAGCAGTTCTTC.